This record covers a single TCR beta chain. The missing CDR3 end, 3 residues past where the read stops, is filled in from the germline J gene. This entry belongs to a study of T cells in women clearing cervical HPV infection. TCRdb's copy holds only in-frame clones and misses some; the assay was immunoSEQ multiplex PCR. Its clone listing holds approximately 30,000 clones. CDR3 length: 12 residues. Looked up from germline, CDR1 is DFQATT and CDR2 is SNEGSKA (reference sequence). Trimming at V came to 5 bases and at J to 5 bases, leaving 5 bases not matched to a gene. The receptor's source is a woman between 18 and 75 years old with a cervical HPV16 infection that either progressed to CIN3+ or cleared (not recorded which). Input material: blood buffy coat. J is TRBJ1-2 and V is TRBV20-1; 7 nucleotides align to TRBD1. The chain's CDR3 is CSAFTGVYGYTF. The DNA read from the CDR3 is TGCAGTGCTTTTACAGGGGTTTATGGC.